The entry below gives a single T cell receptor (beta chain) sequence along with its context. The CDR3 is cut off 3 residues early in the read; its end comes from the germline J gene. Method: immunoSEQ multiplex PCR; TCRdb's copy keeps in-frame clones and lacks some. This repertoire comprises tens of thousands of clones; its ten largest clones make up about 1.6%. The data stem from a study of T cells in women clearing cervical HPV infection. Study in general: Blood came at first lesion visit for cases, post-clearance for controls.

This CDR3 contains 11 residues. Per the germline V gene, CDR1 is MDHEN and CDR2 is SYDVKM. Trimming took off 7 bases at V and 7 bases at J, with 10 bases between the two ends. The clonotype was recovered from a woman aged 18-70 years with a cervical HPV16 infection that either progressed to CIN3+ or cleared (not recorded which). Sequenced sample: blood buffy coat. The rearrangement joins TRBV28 to TRBJ2-5, with unresolved D. The CDR3 here is CASKNTGTQYF. The sequenced part of the CDR3 DNA is TGTGCCAGCAAAAATACGGGGACC.